The entry below describes one T cell receptor (beta chain). Donors were healthy HIV-negative adults without recent acute infections or vaccinations. CDR1 PRHDT and CDR2 FYEKMQ come from the germline V gene (reference sequence). CDR3 length equals 17 residues. With V trimmed by 6 bases and J by 5 bases, 13 bases remained unmatched. These data come from a study of shared clonotypes between healthy human individuals. On sorted subsets, replicate PCRs used 150 to 250 ng DNA, or 25,000 to 35,000 T cell genomes. Clones were read by immunoSEQ multiplex PCR, and TCRdb kept only the in-frame ones, dropping some. The sample lists 1.5 million to 1.9 million clones; 98% were seen once.

The chain combines TRBV13 with TRBJ2-2; 9 bases map to TRBD1. The TCR was taken from a man under 40 in good health. Source material: naive CD4+ T cells sorted from blood. The subset here: CD45RA+ positively selected. CDR3: CASRTNTGGVSTGELFF. The CDR3 DNA follows: TGTGCCAGCAGAACTAATACAGGGGGCGTGAGTACCGGGGAGCTGTTTTTT. Variable domain in full (rest from reference TRBV13 and TRBJ2-2): AAGVIQSPRHLIKEKRETATLKCYPIPRHDTVYWYQQGPGQDPQFLISFYEKMQSDKGSIPDRFSAQQFSDYHSELNMSSLELGDSALYFCASRTNTGGVSTGELFFGEGSRLTVL.